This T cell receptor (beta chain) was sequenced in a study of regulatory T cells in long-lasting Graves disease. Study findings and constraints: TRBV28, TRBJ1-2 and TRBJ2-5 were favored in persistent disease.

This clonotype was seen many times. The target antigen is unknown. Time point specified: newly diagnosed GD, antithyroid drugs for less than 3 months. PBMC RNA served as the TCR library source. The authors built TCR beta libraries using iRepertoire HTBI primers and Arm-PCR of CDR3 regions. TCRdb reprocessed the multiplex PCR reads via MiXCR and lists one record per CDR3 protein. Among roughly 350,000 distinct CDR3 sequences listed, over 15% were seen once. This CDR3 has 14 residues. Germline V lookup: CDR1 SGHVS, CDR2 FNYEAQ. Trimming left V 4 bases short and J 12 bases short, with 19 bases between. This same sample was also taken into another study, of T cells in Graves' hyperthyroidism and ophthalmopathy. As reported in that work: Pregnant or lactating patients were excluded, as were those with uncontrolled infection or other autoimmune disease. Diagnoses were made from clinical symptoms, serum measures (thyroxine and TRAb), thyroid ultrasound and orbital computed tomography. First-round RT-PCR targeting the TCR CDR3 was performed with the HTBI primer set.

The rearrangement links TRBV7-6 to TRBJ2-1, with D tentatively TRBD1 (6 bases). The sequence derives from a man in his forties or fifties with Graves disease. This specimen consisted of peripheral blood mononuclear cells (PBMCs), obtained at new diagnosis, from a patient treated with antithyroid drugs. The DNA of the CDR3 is TGTGCCAGCAGCTCTCAGGGGACGCACGGTGGGCAGTTCTTC. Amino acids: CASSSQGTHGGQFF.